The 14 T cell receptor beta chains in this list originate from one sample, sequenced in a study of blood T cell repertoires in COVID-19. Clones were sequenced by immunoSEQ multiplex PCR, and TCRdb holds only the in-frame ones, with some missing. The data show under 150,000 clones, with 70% to 90% seen just once and more than 2% held by the top ten. The specimen sequenced was peripheral blood. These receptors were taken from a man aged 65-85 years with active COVID-19.

For the CDR3, the DNA is TGTGCCAGCAAAACTCCTAGCGGCTCCTACAATGAGCAGTTCTTC. Translation gives CASKTPSGSYNEQFF. The chain carries TRBV28 and TRBJ2-1; 7 nucleotides align to TRBD2. Germline V gene data show CDR1 as MDHEN and CDR2 as SYDVKM. With 7 bases clipped from V and 0 bases from J, the junction kept 6 bases outside the gene matches. The CDR3 totals 15 residues.

The CDR3 region has the DNA TGCAGTGCCGAAAGTTTGAGGGAGCAGTACTTC. Its protein is CSAESLREQYF. The rearrangement joins TRBV20-1 to TRBJ2-7; D remains ambiguous. V lost 6 bases to trimming and J lost 7 bases, with 13 bases between them. The CDR3 has 11 residues. Germline values: CDR1 DFQATT, CDR2 SNEGSKA (reference sequence).

The rearrangement uses TRBV10-2 and TRBJ2-7, with 9 bases that match TRBD1. V lost 6 bases to trimming and J lost 3 bases; unmatched junction nucleotides: 6. The germline CDR1 and CDR2 sequences are WSHSY and SAAADI. The CDR3 totals 14 residues. The CDR3 sequence is CASSPLGQGYEQYF. The CDR3 DNA reads as TGCGCCAGCAGCCCTTTGGGACAGGGCTACGAGCAGTACTTC.

The rearrangement uses TRBV6-4 and TRBJ1-2; D is undetermined. The CDR3 length is 13 residues. Germline V gives CDR1 MRHNA, CDR2 SNTAGT. With 4 bases removed from V and 4 bases from J, the gap between germline ends came to 10 bases. CDR3 DNA: TGTGCCAGCAGTGCGTCGGGGTCCTATGGCTACACCTTC. This gives the protein CASSASGSYGYTF.

The genes are TRBV3-1 (or the pseudogene TRBV3-2) and TRBJ2-6, with 8 bases fitting TRBD2. This CDR3 spans 19 amino acids. Germline CDR1 LGHDT, CDR2 YNNKEL (reference sequence). Trimming at V came to 1 base and at J to 1 base, leaving 9 bases not matched to a gene. The CDR3 bases are TGTGCCAGCAGCCAAGCACTGGGGGCGGGAGGATCTGGGGCCAACGTCCTGACTTTC. This gives the protein CASSQALGAGGSGANVLTF.

The chain joins TRBV20-1 to TRBJ2-2; D perhaps matches TRBD2 (6 bases). CDR1 DFQATT and CDR2 SNEGSKA come from the germline V gene (reference sequence). CDR3 length equals 11 residues. The ends were cut back, 3 bases at V and 7 bases at J, with 6 bases in the middle. The CDR3 protein is CSASGSGELFF. DNA for the CDR3: TGCAGTGCTAGCGGGAGCGGGGAGCTGTTTTTT.

This sequence joins TRBV7-2 and TRBJ2-1; 8 bases are a match to TRBD2. V shed 5 bases, J shed 4 bases, and the junction held 4 bases outside the gene matches. The CDR3 contains 14 residues. The germline gives CDR1 SGHTA, CDR2 FQGNSA. The CDR3 loop is CASSLSGSYNEQFF. The CDR3 coding sequence is TGTGCCAGCAGCCTCAGCGGGAGTTACAATGAGCAGTTCTTC.

The DNA for the CDR3 is TGTGCCAGCAGCCCAGGTAGTAGTACGCAGTATTTT. Protein product: CASSPGSSTQYF. V gene TRBV3-1 (or the pseudogene TRBV3-2) combines with J gene TRBJ2-3; D remains unclear. The CDR3 extends over 12 amino acids. Trimming took 4 bases from V and 8 from J, leaving 10 bases between them. The germline V gene encodes CDR1 LGHDT and CDR2 YNNKEL (reference sequence).

This chain's CDR3 is CASSLVAGDYEQYF. The CDR3 DNA reads TGCGCCAGCAGCTTGGTAGCGGGAGACTACGAGCAGTACTTC. The V and J genes are TRBV5-1 and TRBJ2-7; 9 bases line up with TRBD2. Germline V gives CDR1 SGHRS, CDR2 YFSETQ. V gave up 0 bases and J gave up 3 bases; unmatched junction bases: 1. The CDR3 is 14 residues long.

The rearrangement joins TRBV27 to TRBJ2-7; D is unresolved. The CDR3 spans 14 residues. Trimming removed 0 bases from V and 2 bases from J, with 8 bases in between. CDR1 and CDR2 (germline): MNHEY, SMNVEV (reference sequence). CDR3 sequence (DNA): TGTGCCAGCAGTTTATCACGGCAGGCCTACGAGCAGTACTTC. Translation gives CASSLSRQAYEQYF.

The rearrangement links TRBV27 to TRBJ2-5; 12 bases map to TRBD1. Germline V gene data show CDR1 as MNHEY and CDR2 as SMNVEV (reference sequence). The CDR3 spans 17 residues. J was trimmed by 4 bases and V by 8 bases; bases with no gene match: 14. The DNA of the CDR3 is TGTGCCAGCTCTTCCTACACCGGGACAGGGGGCCGAGAGACCCAGTACTTC. This gives the protein CASSSYTGTGGRETQYF.

This clone was detected only a few times. V and J are TRBV9 and TRBJ2-1; the match to TRBD1 covers 7 bases. After removal of 0 bases from V and 0 bases from J, the junction contained 9 bases not matched to a gene. Germline V CDR1 and CDR2: SGDLS, YYNGEE. The CDR3 extends over 18 amino acids. CDR3 residues: CASSVGGTVVLSYNEQFF. The CDR3 nucleotides read TGTGCCAGCAGCGTAGGGGGGACAGTCGTCCTCTCCTACAATGAGCAGTTCTTC. Full variable domain (remainder filled in from reference TRBV9 and TRBJ2-1): DSGVTQTPKHLITATGQRVTLRCSPRSGDLSVYWYQQSLDQGLQFLIQYYNGEERAKGNILERFSAQQFPDLHSELNLSSLELGDSALYFCASSVGGTVVLSYNEQFFGPGTRLTVL.

The genes are TRBV6-5 and TRBJ2-7; D is uncertain. V was shortened by 11 bases and J by 0 bases, with 8 bases between the two germline ends. Looked up from germline, CDR1 is MNHEY and CDR2 is SVGAGI. The CDR3 consists of 11 residues. The CDR3, as DNA: TGTGCCCTGTCTCTCTCCTACGAGCAGTACTTC. Its protein is CALSLSYEQYF.

The chain is built from TRBV5-4 and TRBJ2-1; 8 nucleotides match TRBD2. The CDR3 totals 16 residues. The germline CDR1 and CDR2 sequences are SGHNT and YYREEE (reference sequence). V lost 4 bases and J lost 0; bases outside the gene matches: 6. The CDR3 DNA is TGTGCCAGCAGCCCGGCCGGGGGGGCCTCCTACAATGAGCAGTTCTTC. Translated, it gives CASSPAGGASYNEQFF.